Sequencing of this T cell receptor (beta chain) was carried out in a study of CXCR3-negative and CXCR3-positive naive CD8 T cells. The libraries of TRB cDNA were constructed through 5' RACE using UMI labels. Each CDR3 protein gets one entry in TCRdb, which reprocessed the 5' RACE reads and gives no DNA. Found here are tens of thousands of distinct CDR3 sequences; the top ten clones hold around 0.99%. CDR1 is MGHDK and CDR2 is SYGVNS in the germline V gene. The CDR3 is 15 amino acids. The J gene is TRBJ1-2, the V gene TRBV25-1; TCRdb selects TRBD1, and the lack of DNA leaves this call unchecked. Input material: naive CXCR3- CD8+ T cells from blood. Subset given: CD45RO-CCR7+CD27+CD95- naive CD8+ T cells lacking CXCR3 (TNR3-). The sequence derives from a human donor in good health. Some clones in this sample may be carry-over from other donors' samples. The CDR3: CASSGGTGTNYGYTF.